The 8 T cell receptor beta chains presented below share a single source sample, sequenced in a study of blood T cell repertoires in COVID-19. Libraries were prepared by immunoSEQ multiplex PCR; TCRdb keeps only in-frame clonotypes and omits some of them. Of around 500,000 clones listed, around nine tenths are singletons. The source material was PBMCs or T cells enriched from blood (not recorded which). These receptors were taken from a woman aged 55-70 years who had recovered from COVID-19.

This clone came up a few times. The genes are TRBV18 and TRBJ1-2; perhaps TRBD1 as D (6 bases). The CDR3 is 15 residues long. V was clipped by 3 bases and J by 4 bases, with 15 bases between them. Germline V lookup: CDR1 KGHSH, CDR2 LQKENI. CDR3 loop: CASSPAIGTPYGYTF. Written as DNA, the CDR3 is TGTGCCAGCTCACCCGCAATCGGGACACCCTATGGCTACACCTTC. Looking up the rest from reference TRBV18 and TRBJ1-2 gives the full variable domain: NAGVMQNPRHLVRRRGQEARLRCSPMKGHSHVYWYRQLPEEGLKFMVYLQKENIIDESGMPKERFSAEFPKEGPSILRIQQVVRGDSAAYFCASSPAIGTPYGYTFGSGTRLTVV.

The V call is TRBV9, the J call TRBJ2-7, with 7 bases identical to TRBD2. Germline V CDR1 and CDR2: SGDLS, YYNGEE. This CDR3 comprises 15 residues. V trimming: 3 bases; J trimming: 4 bases; junction bases outside the gene matches: 10. CDR3 DNA: TGTGCCAGCAGCGCTGAGGGGAGGGACTATTACGAGCAGTACTTC. It specifies CASSAEGRDYYEQYF.

The chain joins TRBV7-2 to TRBJ1-1; D possibly corresponds to TRBD1 (6 bases). V lost 3 bases and J 11 bases, leaving 19 bases between the germline ends. CDR3 length: 14 residues. Germline V CDR1 and CDR2: SGHTA, FQGNSA. The CDR3: CASSFLGGPAGAFF. Written as DNA, the CDR3 is TGTGCCAGCAGCTTCCTCGGGGGGCCGGCCGGGGCTTTCTTT.

V is TRBV5-1 and J is TRBJ2-7, with D tentatively TRBD1 (5 bases). The V gene's germline CDR1 is SGHRS and CDR2 YFSETQ. V was trimmed by 4 bases and J by 0 bases, leaving 11 bases between them. There are 14 residues in the CDR3. CDR3 in DNA: TGCGCCAGCAGCCTGAAGGACAACTCCTACGAGCAGTACTTC. It codes for CASSLKDNSYEQYF.

This clone was seen only a few times. The rearrangement links TRBV12-5 to TRBJ2-1; 7 bases agree with TRBD1. CDR1 and CDR2 from the germline V gene are LGHNT and FRNRAP. This CDR3 is built from 14 residues. V trimming: 3 bases; J trimming: 6 bases; junction bases outside the gene matches: 5. The CDR3 DNA reads TGTGCTAGTGGTTTATTACAGGGGAGCAATGAGCAGTTCTTC. Its protein product is CASGLLQGSNEQFF. Supplemented by reference TRBV12-5 and TRBJ2-1, the full variable domain reads DARVTQTPRHKVTEMGQEVTMRCQPILGHNTVFWYRQTMMQGLELLAYFRNRAPLDDSGMPKDRFSAEMPDATLATLKIQPSEPRDSAVYFCASGLLQGSNEQFFGPGTRLTVL.

The CDR3 DNA follows: TGTGCCAGTAGTCCCGCGGGGGGCAACTATGGCTACACCTTC. Its protein is CASSPAGGNYGYTF. The chain has TRBV19 and TRBJ1-2, with D perhaps TRBD1 (6 bases). The CDR3 covers 14 residues. The V gene's germline CDR1 is LNHDA and CDR2 SQIVND (reference sequence). V gave up 5 bases and J gave up 2 bases, with 12 bases separating them.

The chain uses TRBV2 and TRBJ2-3, with TRBD2 matching 12 bases. CDR3 length: 17 amino acids. V gave up 5 bases and J gave up 3 bases; unmatched junction bases: 9. CDR1 is SNHLY, CDR2 FYNNEI, per germline. CDR3 in DNA: TGTGCCAGCAGTCATAGGACTAGCGGGGTAGTTACAGATACGCAGTATTTT. Translation gives CASSHRTSGVVTDTQYF.

This clone was counted between two and nine times. The chain uses TRBV27 and TRBJ1-5; TRBD1 aligns across 12 bases. Germline trimming cut 4 bases from V and 2 bases from J; bases unmatched to any gene: 3. CDR3 length: 16 amino acids. CDR1 and CDR2 from the germline V gene are MNHEY and SMNVEV (reference sequence). In nucleotides, the CDR3 is TGTGCCAGCAGTTCGGGACAGGGGGCTGGCAATCAGCCCCAGCATTTT. Residues: CASSSGQGAGNQPQHF.